Listed here are 10 T cell receptor beta chains from one sample, sequenced in a study of control samples from healthy donors and cancer patients. Assay: immunoSEQ multiplex PCR; the TCRdb copy retains only in-frame clones and omits some. The sample records around 75,000 clones, around 92% being singletons. Sequencing used blood. Source of these receptors: a woman aged 55-75 years in good health.

The V and J genes are TRBV19 and TRBJ1-5, with TRBD1 matching 7 bases. The germline V gene encodes CDR1 LNHDA and CDR2 SQIVND (reference sequence). V shed 6 bases, J shed 5 bases, and the junction held 19 bases outside the gene matches. The CDR3 extends over 18 amino acids. CDR3 DNA: TGTGCCAGTAGCAAACTAAACACTAAGACAGGGAGGTATCAGCCCCAGCATTTT. Its translation: CASSKLNTKTGRYQPQHF. The full variable domain, completed using reference TRBV19 and TRBJ1-5, is DGGITQSPKYLFRKEGQNVTLSCEQNLNHDAMYWYRQDPGQGLRLIYYSQIVNDFQKGDIAEGYSVSREKKESFPLTVTSAQKNPTAFYLCASSKLNTKTGRYQPQHFGDGTRLSIL.

V usage is TRBV18 and J usage is TRBJ2-2; D might be TRBD1 (6 bases). The germline V gene has CDR1 KGHSH and CDR2 LQKENI. The CDR3 has 14 residues. With 3 bases removed from V and 3 bases from J, the gap between germline ends came to 8 bases. In nucleotides, the CDR3 is TGTGCCAGCTCACCTTACAGGGACACCGGGGAGCTGTTTTTT. Translated, it gives CASSPYRDTGELFF. The full variable domain, its missing parts supplied by reference TRBV18 and TRBJ2-2, is NAGVMQNPRHLVRRRGQEARLRCSPMKGHSHVYWYRQLPEEGLKFMVYLQKENIIDESGMPKERFSAEFPKEGPSILRIQQVVRGDSAAYFCASSPYRDTGELFFGEGSRLTVL.

The genes are TRBV4-2 and TRBJ1-1, with a possible D match to TRBD1 (6 bases). The CDR3 has 15 amino acids. Germline V gene lookup returns CDR1 LGHNA and CDR2 YNFKEQ. With 0 bases removed from V and 2 bases from J, the gap between germline ends came to 10 bases. CDR3 sequence (DNA): TGTGCCAGCAGCCAAGATCGACAGGTCAACACTGAAGCTTTCTTT. As protein: CASSQDRQVNTEAFF.

The J gene is TRBJ2-7, the V gene TRBV23-1; 9 positions match TRBD2. TRBV23-1 falls under the ORF class, with uncertain function. The ends lost 5 bases at V and 4 bases at J; junction bases unmatched: 6. The CDR3 loop spans 14 amino acids. CDR3 bases: TGCGCCAGCAGTGGGGCTAGCGGGACTTACGAGCAGTACTTC. It specifies CASSGASGTYEQYF.

This clone occurred once. V is TRBV27 and J is TRBJ1-1; D gene uncertain. Trimming removed 2 bases from V and 1 base from J, with 14 bases in between. The CDR3 runs to 16 residues. Looked up from germline, CDR1 is MNHEY and CDR2 is SMNVEV (reference sequence). CDR3 DNA sequence: TGTGCCAGCAGTTTAACGGTTTCGCAGGCGAACACTGAAGCTTTCTTT. Amino acids: CASSLTVSQANTEAFF.

The rearrangement uses TRBV7-9 and TRBJ2-1; D is unresolved. Between the trimmed V and J ends, which lost 2 bases and 15 bases, there was a span of 17 bases. This CDR3 spans 13 amino acids. Looked up from germline, CDR1 is SEHNR and CDR2 is FQNEAQ (reference sequence). This CDR3 reads CASSLPSTRIGFF. CDR3 DNA sequence: TGTGCCAGCAGCTTACCTTCGACCCGGATCGGGTTCTTC.

The V gene is TRBV4-1, the J gene TRBJ2-1; 10 bases match TRBD2. The CDR3 has 15 residues. V lost 4 bases, J lost 9 bases, and 9 bases stayed unmatched. CDR1 is MGHRA, CDR2 YSYEKL, per germline. Written as DNA, the CDR3 is TGCGCCAGCAGCCGGACTAGCGGTGAGGGGGGTGAGCAGTTCTTC. Its protein is CASSRTSGEGGEQFF.

J is TRBJ1-3 and V is TRBV7-9, with TRBD1 matching over 12 bases. Trimming took 5 bases from V and 0 from J; bases not matched to a gene: 17. From germline, CDR1 is SEHNR and CDR2 FQNEAQ (reference sequence). The CDR3 consists of 21 residues. CDR3 amino acids: CASSTPGTGGSIGYSGNTIYF. CDR3 bases: TGTGCCAGCAGCACTCCCGGGACAGGGGGCTCTATTGGTTACTCTGGAAACACCATATATTTT. The variable domain in full, completed from reference TRBV7-9 and TRBJ1-3, reads DTGVSQNPRHKITKRGQNVTFRCDPISEHNRLYWYRQTLGQGPEFLTYFQNEAQLEKSRLLSDRFSAERPKGSFSTLEIQRTEQGDSAMYLCASSTPGTGGSIGYSGNTIYFGEGSWLTVV.

This sequence joins TRBV6-2 or TRBV6-3 and TRBJ1-6; a weak D match, TRBD1 (5 bases). CDR3 size: 16 residues. Trimming took 0 bases from V and 6 from J, leaving 12 bases between them. The germline CDR1 and CDR2 sequences are MNHEY and SVGEGT. Written as DNA, the CDR3 is TGTGCCAGCAGTTACTCCGGGGGATCGGGTAATTCACCCCTCCACTTT. It yields the protein CASSYSGGSGNSPLHF.

The chain has TRBV30 and TRBJ2-7; perhaps TRBD1 as D (6 bases). Germline CDR1 GTSNPN, CDR2 SVGIG (reference sequence). V dropped 6 bases and J dropped 2 bases, with 11 bases sitting between them. This CDR3 is built from 12 residues. The CDR3, as DNA: TGTGCCTGCCAGGGGCCTACCTACGAGCAGTACTTC. Its protein is CACQGPTYEQYF.